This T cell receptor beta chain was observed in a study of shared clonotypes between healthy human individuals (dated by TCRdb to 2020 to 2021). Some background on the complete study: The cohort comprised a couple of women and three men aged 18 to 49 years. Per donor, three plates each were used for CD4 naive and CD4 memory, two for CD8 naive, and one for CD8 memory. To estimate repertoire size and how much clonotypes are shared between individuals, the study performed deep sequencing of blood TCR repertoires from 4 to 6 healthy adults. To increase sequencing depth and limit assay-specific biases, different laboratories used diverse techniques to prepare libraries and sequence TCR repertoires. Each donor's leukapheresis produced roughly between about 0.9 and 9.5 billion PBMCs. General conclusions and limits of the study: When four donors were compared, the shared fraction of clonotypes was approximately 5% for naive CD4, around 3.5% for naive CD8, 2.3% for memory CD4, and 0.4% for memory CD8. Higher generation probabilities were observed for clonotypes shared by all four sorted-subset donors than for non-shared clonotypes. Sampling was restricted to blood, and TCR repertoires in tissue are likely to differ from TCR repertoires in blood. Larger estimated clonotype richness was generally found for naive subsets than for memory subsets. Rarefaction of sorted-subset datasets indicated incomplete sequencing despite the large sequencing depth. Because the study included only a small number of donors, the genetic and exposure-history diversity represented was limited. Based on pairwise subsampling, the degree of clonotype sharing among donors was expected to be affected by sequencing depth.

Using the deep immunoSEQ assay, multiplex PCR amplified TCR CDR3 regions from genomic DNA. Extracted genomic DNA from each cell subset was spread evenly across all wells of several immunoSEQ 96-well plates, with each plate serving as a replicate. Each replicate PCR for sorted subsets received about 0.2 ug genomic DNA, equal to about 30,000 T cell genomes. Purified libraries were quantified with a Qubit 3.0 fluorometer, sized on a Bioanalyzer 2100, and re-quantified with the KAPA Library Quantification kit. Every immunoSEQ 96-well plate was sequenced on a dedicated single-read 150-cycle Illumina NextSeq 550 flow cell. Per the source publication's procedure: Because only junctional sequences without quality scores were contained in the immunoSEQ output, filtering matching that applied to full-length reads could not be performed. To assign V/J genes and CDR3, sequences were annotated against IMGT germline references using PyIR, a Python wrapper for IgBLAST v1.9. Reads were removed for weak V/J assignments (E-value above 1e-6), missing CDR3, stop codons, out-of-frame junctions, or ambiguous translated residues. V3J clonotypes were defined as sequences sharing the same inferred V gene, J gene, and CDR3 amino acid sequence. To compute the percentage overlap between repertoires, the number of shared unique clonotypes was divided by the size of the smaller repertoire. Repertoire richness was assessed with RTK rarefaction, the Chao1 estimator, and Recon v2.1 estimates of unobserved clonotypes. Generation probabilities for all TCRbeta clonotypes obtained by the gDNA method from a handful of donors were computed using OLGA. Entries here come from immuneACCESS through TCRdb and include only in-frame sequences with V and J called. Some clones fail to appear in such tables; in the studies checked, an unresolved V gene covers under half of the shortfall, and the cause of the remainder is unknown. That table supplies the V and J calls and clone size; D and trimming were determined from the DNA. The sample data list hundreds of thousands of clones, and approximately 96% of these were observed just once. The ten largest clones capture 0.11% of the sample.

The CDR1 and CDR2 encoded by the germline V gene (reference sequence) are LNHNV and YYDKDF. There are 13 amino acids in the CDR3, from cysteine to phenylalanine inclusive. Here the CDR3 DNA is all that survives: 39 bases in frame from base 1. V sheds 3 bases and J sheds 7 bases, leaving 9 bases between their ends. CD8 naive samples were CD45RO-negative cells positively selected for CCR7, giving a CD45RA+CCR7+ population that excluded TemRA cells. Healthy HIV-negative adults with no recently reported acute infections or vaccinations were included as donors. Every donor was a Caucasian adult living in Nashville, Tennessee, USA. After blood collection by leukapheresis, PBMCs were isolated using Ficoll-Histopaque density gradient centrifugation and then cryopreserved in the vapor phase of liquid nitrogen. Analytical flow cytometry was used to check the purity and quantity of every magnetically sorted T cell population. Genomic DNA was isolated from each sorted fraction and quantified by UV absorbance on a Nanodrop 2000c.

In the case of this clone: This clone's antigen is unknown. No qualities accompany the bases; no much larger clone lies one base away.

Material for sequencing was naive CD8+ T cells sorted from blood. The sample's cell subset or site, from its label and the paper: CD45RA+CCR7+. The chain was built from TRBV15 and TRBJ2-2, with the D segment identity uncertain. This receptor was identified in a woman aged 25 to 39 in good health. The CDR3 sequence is CATSRDFGGELFF. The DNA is TGTGCCACCAGCAGGGATTTCGGCGGGGAGCTGTTTTTT.